Following are 23 T cell receptor beta chains from one sample sequenced in a study of T cells after posttransplantation cyclophosphamide. Assay used: immunoSEQ multiplex PCR; TCRdb lists only in-frame clones, some missing. The sample offers approximately 8,000 clones and no singletons, the top ten holding approximately 5.7%. Treatment was busulfan-fludarabine conditioning, a marrow graft, and cyclophosphamide on days +3 and +4. Specimen: PBMCs, collected after an allogeneic stem cell transplant with post-transplant cyclophosphamide. The receptors were gathered from a male patient in his thirties who received an allogeneic stem cell transplant from an unrelated donor, was CMV-positive, and had acute and chronic GVHD. Some T cells may possibly be graft donor cells.

Many counts were recorded for this clone. The chain is built from TRBV6-5 and TRBJ2-2, with TRBD2 identical over 12 bases. V shed 2 bases and J 6 bases; nucleotides not matched to a gene: 4. The CDR3 sequence is 16 residues long. CDR1 MNHEY and CDR2 SVGAGI come from the germline V gene. The CDR3 nucleotides are TGTGCCAGCAGTTACCCCCTAGCGGGGGGGCCCGGGGAGCTGTTTTTT. Protein sequence: CASSYPLAGGPGELFF.

This clone was observed many times. The chain joins TRBV5-1 to TRBJ2-5, with 12 bases identical to TRBD2. The junction had 8 bases not matched to a gene; V was cut back by 1 base and J by 7 bases. This CDR3 spans 16 amino acids. The germline V gene encodes CDR1 SGHRS and CDR2 YFSETQ. In nucleotides, the CDR3 is TGCGCCAGCAGCTTGACCGGACTAGCGGGATCCAGGACCCAGTACTTC. Translating it yields CASSLTGLAGSRTQYF.

Relative to its sample, this clone is medium-sized. The chain carries TRBV10-3 and TRBJ1-1, with a possible D match to TRBD1 (5 bases). Trimming took 6 bases from V and 3 from J, leaving 14 bases between them. There are 14 residues in the CDR3. The germline V gene encodes CDR1 ENHRY and CDR2 SYGVKD. CDR3 region: CAIRTATDYTEAFF. The CDR3 nucleotides are TGTGCCATCAGGACAGCGACAGACTACACTGAAGCTTTCTTT.

This clone has at least ten counts. The rearrangement uses TRBV9 and TRBJ2-1; 8 nucleotides agree with TRBD2. Unmatched junction bases numbered 8, after V lost 4 bases and J lost 2 bases. Germline CDR1 reads SGDLS; CDR2 reads YYNGEE. The CDR3 covers 16 residues. The CDR3 sequence: CASSYGLAIAYNEQFF. DNA for the CDR3: TGTGCCAGCAGCTACGGACTAGCAATCGCCTACAATGAGCAGTTCTTC.

By proportion, this clone is medium-sized. The chain recombines TRBV6-2 or TRBV6-3 with TRBJ2-7; possibly TRBD2 for D (5 bases). This CDR3 spans 14 amino acids. Germline CDR1 reads MNHEY; CDR2 reads SVGEGT. Trimming took 7 bases from V and 2 from J, leaving 15 bases between them. The DNA for the CDR3 is TGTGCCAGCACCCCCTCTCTAGCAGCCTACGAGCAGTACTTC. As protein: CASTPSLAAYEQYF.

This clone has at least ten counts. The V call is TRBV5-6, the J call TRBJ1-2; tentatively, D is TRBD1 (5 bases). Trimming stripped 0 bases from V and 4 bases from J, with 13 bases between. Germline V gene sequence: CDR1 SGHDT, CDR2 YYEEEE. The CDR3 loop spans 15 amino acids. The CDR3 sequence is CASSLDPSGGYGYTF. The CDR3 coding sequence is TGTGCCAGCAGCTTGGATCCCTCGGGGGGCTATGGCTACACCTTC.

This clone was counted a few times. The V gene is TRBV7-9, the J gene TRBJ2-3; TRBD2 aligns across 7 bases. Germline V gene data show CDR1 as SEHNR and CDR2 as FQNEAQ (reference sequence). The CDR3 loop spans 14 amino acids. The V and J ends lost 2 bases and 4 bases, in that order; junction bases with no gene match: 3. The CDR3 protein is CASSLSRGADTQYF. CDR3 in DNA: TGTGCCAGCAGCTTATCTCGGGGGGCAGATACGCAGTATTTT.

This clone has at least ten counts. The V call is TRBV6-6, the J call TRBJ2-2, with 10 bases matching TRBD2. This CDR3 contains 15 residues. Germline CDR1 and CDR2: MNHNY and SVGAGI (reference sequence). The V and J ends lost 7 bases and 4 bases, in that order; junction bases with no gene match: 6. In DNA, the CDR3 is TGTGCCAGCACCCCCAGCGGGAGGGGCACCGGGGAGCTGTTTTTT. Its protein is CASTPSGRGTGELFF.

This clone turned up a few times. The chain links TRBV29-1 to TRBJ2-6; TRBD2 might be the D (6 bases). The CDR3 spans 17 residues. Germline CDR1 reads SQVTM; CDR2 reads ANQGSEA. Trimming left V 6 bases short and J 0 bases short, with 18 bases between. The CDR3 region is CSVDSGVGGSGANVLTF. In DNA form, the CDR3 reads TGCAGCGTGGATTCCGGGGTGGGGGGCTCTGGGGCCAACGTCCTGACTTTC.

This clone rates as medium-sized. The rearrangement joins TRBV6-1 to TRBJ1-5, with 8 bases matching TRBD1. This CDR3 has 15 amino acids. From germline, CDR1 is MNHNS and CDR2 SASEGT. After removal of 7 bases from V and 2 bases from J, the junction contained 7 bases not matched to a gene. The CDR3 DNA sequence: TGTGCCAGCAATGGACAGGGTTCTGGCAATCAGCCCCAGCATTTT. Encoded protein: CASNGQGSGNQPQHF.

This sequence joins TRBV30 and TRBJ2-5; the D is unclear. Germline loops: CDR1 GTSNPN, CDR2 SVGIG (reference sequence). The CDR3 has 13 amino acids. The germline V and J ends were trimmed by 2 bases and 4 bases, with 11 bases remaining between them. The CDR3 DNA reads TGTGCCTGGAGTTTGGCTAGAAGAGAGACCCAGTACTTC. Its protein product is CAWSLARRETQYF. The whole variable domain, remainder taken from reference TRBV30 and TRBJ2-5, is SQTIHQWPATLVQPVGSPLSLECTVEGTSNPNLYWYRQAAGRGLQLLFYSVGIGQISSEVPQNLSASRPQDRQFILSSKKLLLSDSGFYLCAWSLARRETQYFGPGTRLLVL.

The sample holds many counts of this clone. This chain links TRBV19 with TRBJ2-5; 9 bases map to TRBD1. Germline values: CDR1 LNHDA, CDR2 SQIVND (reference sequence). CDR3 length equals 15 residues. With V trimmed by 8 bases and J by 4 bases, 11 bases remained unmatched. The CDR3 sequence is CASASGTGRRETQYF. CDR3 nucleotide sequence: TGTGCCAGTGCCTCGGGGACAGGGAGGAGAGAGACCCAGTACTTC.

This clone was counted ten times or more. The chain joins TRBV30 to TRBJ2-1; D is possibly TRBD1 (6 bases). Germline V gene data show CDR1 as GTSNPN and CDR2 as SVGIG (reference sequence). This CDR3 has 15 amino acids. V lost 3 bases and J 8 bases, leaving 20 bases between the germline ends. The CDR3 DNA reads TGTGCCTGGAGCGCAAAGGGACAAGCCCAGGATGAGCAGTTCTTC. Amino acid sequence: CAWSAKGQAQDEQFF.

This clone has a count of ten or more. This sample also contains other DNA sequences that code for the same CDR3. The CDR3 region is CASSPRAGGGADTQYF. CDR3 in DNA: TGCGCCAGCAGCCCCCGAGCGGGAGGGGGGGCAGATACGCAGTATTTT. The chain is built from TRBV5-1 and TRBJ2-3; 10 bases agree with TRBD2. V lost 4 bases to trimming and J lost 4 bases; unmatched junction nucleotides: 9. Germline CDR1 and CDR2: SGHRS and YFSETQ. The CDR3 extends over 16 amino acids.

This clone was counted many times. This chain uses TRBV30 with TRBJ2-7; weak D call: TRBD2 (6 bases). The V gene lost 8 bases and the J gene lost 2 bases, with 10 bases spanning the gap. Germline-derived CDR1 and CDR2 are GTSNPN and SVGIG (reference sequence). The CDR3 is 11 residues long. The CDR3 bases are TGTGCCCATAGCGGAACCTACGAGCAGTACTTC. Translation: CAHSGTYEQYF. The whole variable domain, remainder taken from reference TRBV30 and TRBJ2-7, is SQTIHQWPATLVQPVGSPLSLECTVEGTSNPNLYWYRQAAGRGLQLLFYSVGIGQISSEVPQNLSASRPQDRQFILSSKKLLLSDSGFYLCAHSGTYEQYFGPGTRLTVT.

At least ten counts were recorded for this clone. The chain carries TRBV7-3 and TRBJ2-2; 9 bases map to TRBD2. This CDR3 region has 16 residues. Germline V gene sequence: CDR1 SGHTA, CDR2 FQGTGA. The V gene end was trimmed by 5 bases and the J gene end by 0 bases; junction bases not matched to a gene: 4. CDR3 DNA sequence: TGTGCCAGCAGCCAACTAGCGGGTCCGAACACCGGGGAGCTGTTTTTT. This gives the protein CASSQLAGPNTGELFF.

The sample holds many counts of this clone. This sequence joins TRBV28 and TRBJ2-7; 7 nucleotides match TRBD2. The CDR3 is 14 residues long. V gave up 5 bases and J gave up 2 bases; unmatched junction bases: 6. Germline CDR1 is MDHEN and CDR2 is SYDVKM. Here the CDR3 DNA reads TGTGCCAGCAGTAACGCGGGGGTTCCCTACGAGCAGTACTTC. Amino acids: CASSNAGVPYEQYF.

Ten or more counts support this clone. The V call is TRBV6-1, the J call TRBJ1-5; no reliable D call. CDR3 length: 14 amino acids. V was trimmed by 10 bases and J by 9 bases, leaving 22 bases between them. CDR1 and CDR2 from the germline V gene are MNHNS and SASEGT. CDR3 residues: CATHLGVWELPQHF. CDR3 bases: TGTGCCACCCACCTCGGGGTTTGGGAATTGCCCCAGCATTTT.

This clone was seen many times. The V gene is TRBV6-2 or TRBV6-3, the J gene TRBJ2-7, with 12 bases fitting TRBD2. Germline CDR1 MNHEY, CDR2 SVGEGT. The CDR3 loop spans 15 amino acids. The V segment lost 8 bases and the J segment 0 bases; nucleotides outside the gene matches: 5. The CDR3 loop is CASVLAGGTSYEQYF. The CDR3 region has the DNA TGTGCCAGCGTACTAGCGGGAGGTACCTCCTACGAGCAGTACTTC.

Ten or more counts support this clone. The chain couples TRBV29-1 to TRBJ2-7; unclear D gene. The CDR3 extends over 12 amino acids. V shed 5 bases and J shed 3 bases, with 11 bases lying between them. Germline CDR1 SQVTM, CDR2 ANQGSEA. DNA of the CDR3: TGCAGCGTTACGGTAGGGCGCTACGAGCAGTACTTC. Its translation: CSVTVGRYEQYF.

This clone was seen repeatedly, ten times or more. This chain uses TRBV27 with TRBJ1-2; TRBD1 matches 7 bases. This CDR3 has 15 residues. Per germline, CDR1 MNHEY and CDR2 SMNVEV (reference sequence). V lost 1 base to trimming and J lost 4 bases; unmatched junction nucleotides: 6. The CDR3 region has the DNA TGTGCCAGCAGTTTATTAGGGGGCCCTACCTATGGCTACACCTTC. It is translated as CASSLLGGPTYGYTF.

The CDR3 protein is CASSTSGGAAAKNIQYF. The CDR3 coding sequence is TGTGCCAGCAGCACTAGCGGGGGGGCCGCGGCCAAAAACATTCAGTACTTC. The chain carries TRBV7-2 and TRBJ2-4, with 13 bases matching TRBD2. The CDR3 totals 17 residues. Unmatched junction bases numbered 5, after V lost 5 bases and J lost 1 base. Germline V gene sequence: CDR1 SGHTA, CDR2 FQGNSA.

This clone was seen at least ten times. This chain joins TRBV7-9 and TRBJ2-7; tentative D call: TRBD1 (5 bases). The CDR3 runs to 13 residues. Germline CDR1 reads SEHNR; CDR2 reads FQNEAQ (reference sequence). The V end was cut by 4 bases, the J end by 7 bases, with 14 bases between. DNA of the CDR3: TGTGCCAGCAGCTCACAGGATACTTGGGAGCAGTACTTC. Encoded protein: CASSSQDTWEQYF. The whole variable domain, filled in from reference TRBV7-9 and TRBJ2-7, reads DTGVSQNPRHKITKRGQNVTFRCDPISEHNRLYWYRQTLGQGPEFLTYFQNEAQLEKSRLLSDRFSAERPKGSFSTLEIQRTEQGDSAMYLCASSSQDTWEQYFGPGTRLTVT.